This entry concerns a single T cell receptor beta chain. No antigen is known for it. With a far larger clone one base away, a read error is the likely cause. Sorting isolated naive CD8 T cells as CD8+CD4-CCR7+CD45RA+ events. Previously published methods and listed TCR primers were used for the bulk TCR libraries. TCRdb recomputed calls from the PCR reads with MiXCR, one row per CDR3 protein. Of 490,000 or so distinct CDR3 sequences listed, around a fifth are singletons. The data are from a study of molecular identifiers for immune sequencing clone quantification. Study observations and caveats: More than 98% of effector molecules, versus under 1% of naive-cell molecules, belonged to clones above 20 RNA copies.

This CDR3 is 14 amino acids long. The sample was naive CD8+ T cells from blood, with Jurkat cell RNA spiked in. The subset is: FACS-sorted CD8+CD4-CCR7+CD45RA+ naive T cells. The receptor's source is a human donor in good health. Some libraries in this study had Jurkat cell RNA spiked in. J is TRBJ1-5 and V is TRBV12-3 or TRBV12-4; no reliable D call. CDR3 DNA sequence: TGTGCCGGCAGTTTAGGTTTTGGGAATCAGCCCCAGCATTTT. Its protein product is CAGSLGFGNQPQHF.